These 3 T cell receptor beta chains were all obtained from the same sample, sequenced in a study of glioma-infiltrating T cells. Using RNA template, CDR3s of TCR alpha and beta were amplified with iRepertoire arm-PCR. Via MiXCR, TCRdb re-called the multiplex PCR reads, giving one row per CDR3 protein. In the table there are over 100,000 distinct CDR3 sequences, 25% to 30% of which are singletons. The specimen was glioma tissue, nonneoplastic brain tissue, or PBMCs (not recorded which). These TCRs come from a human donor with low-grade glioma or glioblastoma, undergoing nonglioma brain surgery, or in good health (not recorded which).

In this sample, this clonotype turned up many times. The chain joins TRBV29-1 to TRBJ2-5, with 7 bases identical to TRBD2. V lost 7 bases, J lost 5 bases, and 10 bases stayed unmatched. The CDR3 spans 13 residues. Germline V CDR1 and CDR2: SQVTM, ANQGSEA. The DNA of the CDR3 is TGCAGCGCCGCGGGTATCGGGAGGGAGACCCAGTACTTC. Its translation is CSAAGIGRETQYF. Full variable domain (rest looked up from reference TRBV29-1 and TRBJ2-5): SAVISQKPSRDICQRGTSLTIQCQVDSQVTMMFWYRQQPGQSLTLIATANQGSEATYESGFVIDKFPISRPNLTFSTLTVSNMSPEDSSIYLCSAAGIGRETQYFGPGTRLLVL.

The genes are TRBV29-1 and TRBJ1-2, with 9 nucleotides matching TRBD1. Germline CDR1 reads SQVTM; CDR2 reads ANQGSEA. The CDR3 covers 13 residues. V lost 7 bases to trimming and J lost 8 bases; unmatched junction nucleotides: 11. The CDR3 nucleotides are TGCAGCGCCACCGGACAGGGGAGCTTGGGCTACACCTTC. Its translation: CSATGQGSLGYTF.

This clonotype was counted ten times or more. J is TRBJ1-1 and V is TRBV28; tentative D call: TRBD1 (6 bases). This CDR3 spans 15 amino acids. Germline assignment: CDR1 MDHEN and CDR2 SYDVKM. V dropped 7 bases and J dropped 1 base, with 16 bases sitting between them. The CDR3 DNA is TGTGCCAGCATCGAACAGGGAAGGTCGAACACTGAAGCTTTCTTT. This encodes CASIEQGRSNTEAFF.